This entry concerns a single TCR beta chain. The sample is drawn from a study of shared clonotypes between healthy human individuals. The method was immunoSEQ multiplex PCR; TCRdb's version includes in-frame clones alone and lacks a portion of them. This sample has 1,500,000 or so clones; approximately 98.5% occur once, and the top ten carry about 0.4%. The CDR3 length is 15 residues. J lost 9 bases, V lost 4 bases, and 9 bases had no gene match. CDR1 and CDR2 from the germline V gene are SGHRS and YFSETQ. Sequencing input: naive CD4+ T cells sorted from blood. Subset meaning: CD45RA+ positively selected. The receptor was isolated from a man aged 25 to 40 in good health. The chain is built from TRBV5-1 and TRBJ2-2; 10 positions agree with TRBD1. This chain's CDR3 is CASSESGTGVRELFF. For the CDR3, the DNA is TGCGCCAGCAGCGAGTCCGGGACAGGGGTACGGGAGCTGTTTTTT.